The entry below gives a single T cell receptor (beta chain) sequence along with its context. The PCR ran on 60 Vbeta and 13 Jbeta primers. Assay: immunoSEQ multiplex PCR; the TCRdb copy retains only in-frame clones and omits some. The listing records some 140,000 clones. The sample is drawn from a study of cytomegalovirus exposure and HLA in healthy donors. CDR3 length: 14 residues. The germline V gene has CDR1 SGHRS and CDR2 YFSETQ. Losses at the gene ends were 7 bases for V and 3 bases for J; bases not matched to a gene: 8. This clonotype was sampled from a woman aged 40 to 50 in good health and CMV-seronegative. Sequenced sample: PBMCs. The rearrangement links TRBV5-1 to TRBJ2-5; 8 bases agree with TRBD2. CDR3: CASSTSGGKETQYF. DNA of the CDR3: TGCGCCAGCTCGACCTCGGGGGGGAAAGAGACCCAGTACTTC.